Presented here are 20 T cell receptor beta chains from one specimen sequenced in a study of T-cell reconstitution after alpha-beta-depleted transplantation in children. As it was prepared, the TCRbeta library received unique molecular identifiers. MiXCR, run by TCRdb on the PCR reads, gives a single entry per CDR3 protein. This table has about a million distinct CDR3 sequences, about 29% appearing once. Sequenced material: PBMCs, mostly from graft donor cells, taken 360 days after TCRalphabeta/CD19-depleted stem cell transplant. These receptors all stem from a boy younger than two who had a stem cell transplant for SCID, so the T cells may come from the graft donor.

The chain combines TRBV24-1 with TRBJ2-2; D call uncertain. This CDR3 contains 14 residues. Germline V CDR1 and CDR2: KGHDR, SFDVKD. Trimming cost V 4 bases and J 3 bases, with 8 bases left between them. The CDR3 coding sequence is TGTGCCACCAGTGACCCAAGGTACACCGGGGAGCTGTTTTTT. Its protein is CATSDPRYTGELFF.

The sample holds a few counts of this clonotype. The chain recombines TRBV4-2 with TRBJ1-6; no clear D. CDR3 length: 15 amino acids. CDR1 LGHNA and CDR2 YNFKEQ come from the germline V gene. V was pared by 3 bases and J by 5 bases, with 11 bases between. CDR3 in amino acids: CASSQAWTDNSPLHF. The DNA of the CDR3 is TGTGCCAGCAGCCAGGCTTGGACGGATAATTCACCCCTCCACTTT.

This clonotype was found a few times. V gene TRBV6-1 combines with J gene TRBJ2-3; D unresolved. V lost 7 bases to trimming and J lost 1 base, with 12 bases between them. Germline V gene sequence: CDR1 MNHNS, CDR2 SASEGT. This CDR3 is 14 amino acids long. CDR3 loop: CASNQGRGTDTQYF. The CDR3 DNA is TGTGCCAGCAACCAAGGAAGGGGCACAGATACGCAGTATTTT.

The genes are TRBV10-3 and TRBJ1-6; D gene ambiguous. V dropped 10 bases and J dropped 7 bases, with 11 bases sitting between them. The CDR3 has 12 amino acids. Looked up from germline, CDR1 is ENHRY and CDR2 is SYGVKD. As DNA, the CDR3 is TGTGCCACCGACGCGGGGAATTCACCCCTCCACTTT. It translates to CATDAGNSPLHF.

This clonotype came up a few times. V and J are TRBV5-1 and TRBJ2-3; D may correspond to TRBD1 or TRBD2 (5 bases each). Germline assignment: CDR1 SGHRS and CDR2 YFSETQ. Trimming stripped 0 bases from V and 8 bases from J, with 7 bases between. This CDR3 has 12 amino acids. CDR3 region: CASSLDGGTQYF. The CDR3 coding sequence is TGCGCCAGCAGCTTGGATGGGGGTACGCAGTATTTT. Using reference TRBV5-1 and TRBJ2-3 for the parts outside the CDR3, the full variable domain is KAGVTQTPRYLIKTRGQQVTLSCSPISGHRSVSWYQQTPGQGLQFLFEYFSETQRNKGNFPGRFSGRQFSNSRSEMNVSTLELGDSALYLCASSLDGGTQYFGPGTRLTVL.

The chain carries TRBV12-3 or TRBV12-4 and TRBJ1-5; D uncertain. Trimming cost V 3 bases and J 0 bases, with 9 bases left between them. There are 15 residues in the CDR3. CDR3 coding DNA: TGTGCCAGCAGTTTCCGGCGGGATAGCAATCAGCCCCAGCATTTT. This codes for CASSFRRDSNQPQHF.

This clonotype was detected a few times. The chain is built from TRBV20-1 and TRBJ1-5, with D uncertain. CDR3 length: 13 amino acids. CDR1 and CDR2 from the germline V gene are DFQATT and SNEGSKA (reference sequence). The V end was cut by 3 bases, the J end by 0 bases, with 6 bases between. For the CDR3, the DNA is TGCAGTGCTAGTTCCCTTAGCAATCAGCCCCAGCATTTT. It translates to CSASSLSNQPQHF.

This clonotype has a handful of counts. The rearrangement links TRBV10-3 to TRBJ2-7; the D call may be TRBD1 or TRBD2 (5 bases each). V gave up 11 bases and J gave up 2 bases, with 19 bases separating them. Germline-derived CDR1 and CDR2 are ENHRY and SYGVKD. The CDR3 length is 14 residues. The CDR3 sequence: CASQPPGPPYEQYF. Written as DNA, the CDR3 is TGTGCCTCTCAACCCCCGGGACCTCCCTACGAGCAGTACTTC.

The chain couples TRBV6-2 or TRBV6-3 to TRBJ2-7; 11 nucleotides match TRBD2. This CDR3 contains 19 residues. The V gene end was trimmed by 4 bases and the J gene end by 3 bases; junction bases not matched to a gene: 17. Germline CDR1 and CDR2: MNHEY and SVGEGT. The CDR3 region has the DNA TGTGCCAGCAGTTTGACTAGCGGGGACTCCCTCAAATCTTTCTACGAGCAGTACTTC. This codes for CASSLTSGDSLKSFYEQYF.

This clonotype was recorded at least ten times. The V call is TRBV10-3, the J call TRBJ2-2; D gene uncertain. Germline V CDR1 and CDR2: ENHRY, SYGVKD. The CDR3 contains 17 residues. The V gene lost 0 bases and the J gene lost 1 base, with 12 bases spanning the gap. The CDR3 spells CAISESRNAVNTGELFF. As DNA, the CDR3 is TGTGCCATCAGTGAGTCGCGGAATGCTGTGAACACCGGGGAGCTGTTTTTT.

The chain combines TRBV20-1 with TRBJ2-7; 7 bases are a match to TRBD2. CDR1 and CDR2 from the germline V gene are DFQATT and SNEGSKA (reference sequence). This CDR3 is 13 amino acids long. V trimming: 4 bases; J trimming: 2 bases; junction bases outside the gene matches: 5. CDR3 residues: CSATAGVPYEQYF. CDR3 coding DNA: TGCAGTGCTACGGCGGGAGTCCCCTACGAGCAGTACTTC.

This chain links TRBV28 with TRBJ2-7, with D maybe TRBD1 (6 bases). This CDR3 region has 21 residues. Trimming took 5 bases from V and 2 from J, leaving 34 bases between them. Germline CDR1 reads MDHEN; CDR2 reads SYDVKM. The CDR3 DNA is TGTGCCAGCAGTCCCCGGGTATTCACCCACCCGGGACAAACCTCTCCCTACGAGCAGTACTTC. Translation gives CASSPRVFTHPGQTSPYEQYF. Complete variable domain (other parts from reference TRBV28 and TRBJ2-7): DVKVTQSSRYLVKRTGEKVFLECVQDMDHENMFWYRQDPGLGLRLIYFSYDVKMKEKGDIPEGYSVSREKKERFSLILESASTNQTSMYLCASSPRVFTHPGQTSPYEQYFGPGTRLTVT.

V is TRBV14 and J is TRBJ2-1, with D perhaps matching TRBD1 or TRBD2 (7 bases each). Deletions cut 4 bases from V and 8 bases from J, with 12 bases between. Germline V gene lookup returns CDR1 SGHDN and CDR2 FVKESK. The CDR3 spans 13 residues. DNA of the CDR3: TGTGCCAGCAGCCCAGGGGGGGCCTATGAGCAGTTCTTC. Protein product: CASSPGGAYEQFF.

This clonotype is a singleton in its sample. The rearrangement uses TRBV19 and TRBJ2-3; D gene uncertain. This CDR3 is built from 15 residues. Deletions cut 1 base from V and 2 bases from J, with 10 bases between. In germline, CDR1 is LNHDA, CDR2 SQIVND (reference sequence). The CDR3 DNA reads as TGTGCCAGTAGTATAGGCGGCAGTTCCACAGATACGCAGTATTTT. This gives the protein CASSIGGSSTDTQYF.

This clonotype was seen a few times. This chain joins TRBV20-1 and TRBJ2-5; the match to TRBD2 covers 10 bases. This CDR3 comprises 16 residues. After removal of 4 bases from V and 4 bases from J, the junction contained 12 bases not matched to a gene. The V gene's germline CDR1 is DFQATT and CDR2 SNEGSKA (reference sequence). CDR3 bases: TGCAGTGCTAAGAGCGCTAGCGGGGGCGCACGAGAGACCCAGTACTTC. Protein: CSAKSASGGARETQYF.

This clonotype was observed a handful of times. V gene TRBV11-2 combines with J gene TRBJ1-2; D is unclear. The CDR3 loop spans 13 amino acids. The V end lost 3 bases, the J end lost 6 bases, and 11 bases lay between the germline ends. The germline V gene encodes CDR1 SGHAT and CDR2 FQNNGV. CDR3 nucleotide sequence: TGTGCCAGCAGCTTCACGGGGATGAATGGCTACACCTTC. Its protein product is CASSFTGMNGYTF.

This clonotype was detected only a few times. This chain links TRBV5-5 with TRBJ2-7; D unresolved. Trimming took off 0 bases at V and 4 bases at J, with 11 bases between the two ends. CDR1 SGHKS and CDR2 YYEKEE come from the germline V gene (reference sequence). The CDR3 is 14 amino acids. This CDR3 reads CASSLAAQIYEQYF. CDR3 DNA sequence: TGTGCCAGCAGCTTGGCAGCTCAGATTTACGAGCAGTACTTC.

The J gene is TRBJ1-2, the V gene TRBV15; the D gene is possibly TRBD1 (5 bases). The germline V gene has CDR1 LNHNV and CDR2 YYDKDF (reference sequence). V was trimmed by 3 bases and J by 2 bases, leaving 7 bases between them. The CDR3 sequence is 13 residues long. The CDR3 sequence is CATSSRQNYGYTF. DNA for the CDR3: TGTGCCACCAGCAGCCGACAGAACTATGGCTACACCTTC.

The CDR3 coding sequence is TGCAGTGCTAGGGGTGACGGGCGAGCCAAAAACATTCAGTACTTC. It encodes CSARGDGRAKNIQYF. The V and J genes are TRBV20-1 and TRBJ2-4; D uncertain. Trimming cost V 3 bases and J 0 bases, with 12 bases left between them. The CDR3 length is 15 residues. The germline V gene has CDR1 DFQATT and CDR2 SNEGSKA (reference sequence).

This clonotype was seen more than once but under ten times. V gene TRBV4-1 combines with J gene TRBJ2-7, with 9 bases fitting TRBD2. V was pared by 3 bases and J by 3 bases, with 3 bases of the junction left unmatched. Germline V lookup: CDR1 MGHRA, CDR2 YSYEKL. The CDR3 spans 14 residues. Written as DNA, the CDR3 is TGCGCCAGCAGCCAGACGACTAGCGGCTACGAGCAGTACTTC. The encoded protein is CASSQTTSGYEQYF.